This T cell receptor (beta chain) is drawn from a study of T cell changes during pregnancy in multiple sclerosis. Generated by immunoSEQ multiplex PCR, the TCRdb table keeps only in-frame clones and is missing some. Of approximately 130,000 clones listed, roughly 96% are singletons. Per the germline V gene, CDR1 is SGHTA and CDR2 is FQGNSA. The junction had 10 bases not matched to a gene; V was cut back by 4 bases and J by 7 bases. This CDR3 is built from 15 residues. The sample in question was peripheral blood, obtained after pregnancy. This rearrangement joins TRBV7-2 to TRBJ2-7; 10 bases map to TRBD1. The source of this sequence is a female donor with multiple sclerosis, enrolled in a pregnancy study. The CDR3 bases are TGTGCCAGCAGCTATCCGGGACAGGGGTCGCGGGAGCAGTACTTC. It is translated as CASSYPGQGSREQYF.